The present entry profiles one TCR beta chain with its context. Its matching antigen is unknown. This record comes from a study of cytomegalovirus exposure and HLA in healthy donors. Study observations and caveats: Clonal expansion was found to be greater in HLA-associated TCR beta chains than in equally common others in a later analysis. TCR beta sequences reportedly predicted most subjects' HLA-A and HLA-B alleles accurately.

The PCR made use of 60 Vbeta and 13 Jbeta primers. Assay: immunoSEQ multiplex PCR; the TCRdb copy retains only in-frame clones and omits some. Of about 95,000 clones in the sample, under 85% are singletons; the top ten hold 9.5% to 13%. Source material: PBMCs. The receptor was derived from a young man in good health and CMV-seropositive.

Here the CDR3 reads CAYRTGTGNTGELFF. The CDR3 coding sequence is TGTGCCTACAGAACCGGGACTGGAAACACCGGGGAGCTGTTTTTT. The chain employs TRBV10-3 and TRBJ2-2, with D possibly being TRBD2 (6 bases). There are 15 residues in the CDR3. From germline, CDR1 is ENHRY and CDR2 SYGVKD. The V gene lost 11 bases and the J gene lost 2 bases, with 18 bases spanning the gap.